The 8 T cell receptor beta chains reported below all come from one sample, sequenced in a study of shared clonotypes between healthy human individuals. Repertoires were generated with immunoSEQ multiplex PCR, while TCRdb's copy carries only in-frame clones and drops some. The table includes around 2,100,000 clones, roughly 95% detected once. Naive CD8 cells lacked CD45RO and underwent positive selection for CCR7, leaving out terminally differentiated effector memory CD45RA+ cells. The specimen was naive CD8+ T cells sorted from blood. Every receptor here comes from a man aged 18-30 years in good health.

This clone was counted a single time. The V gene is TRBV5-1, the J gene TRBJ2-7, with 7 bases fitting TRBD1. Losses at the gene ends were 5 bases for V and 4 bases for J; bases not matched to a gene: 12. The germline gives CDR1 SGHRS, CDR2 YFSETQ. The CDR3 is made up of 15 amino acids. The CDR3 reads CASREDRDRNYEQYF. The CDR3 region has the DNA TGCGCCAGCAGAGAGGACCGGGACAGAAATTACGAGCAGTACTTC.

This chain joins TRBV5-4 and TRBJ1-2; D uncertain. V shed 0 bases and J shed 5 bases, with 11 bases lying between them. The CDR3 totals 14 residues. The V gene's germline CDR1 is SGHNT and CDR2 YYREEE (reference sequence). The CDR3, as DNA: TGTGCCAGCAGCTTGGTAACGCCAGCATATGGCTACACCTTC. This translates into CASSLVTPAYGYTF. Supplemented by reference TRBV5-4 and TRBJ1-2, the full variable domain reads ETGVTQSPTHLIKTRGQQVTLRCSSQSGHNTVSWYQQALGQGPQFIFQYYREEENGRGNFPPRFSGLQFPNYSSELNVNALELDDSALYLCASSLVTPAYGYTFGSGTRLTVV.

V is TRBV4-1 and J is TRBJ1-1, with D uncertain. Trimming pared 2 bases from V and 7 bases from J, leaving 11 bases between. The CDR3 is 13 amino acids. CDR1 is MGHRA, CDR2 YSYEKL, per germline. The CDR3 sequence is CASSQLYTDEAFF. CDR3 bases: TGCGCCAGCAGCCAACTGTACACGGATGAAGCTTTCTTT.

V and J are TRBV2 and TRBJ2-7, with D tentatively TRBD2 (5 bases). Germline assignment: CDR1 SNHLY and CDR2 FYNNEI. The CDR3 runs 12 residues. The V gene lost 6 bases and the J gene lost 2 bases, with 8 bases spanning the gap. The CDR3: CASSAEAYEQYF. The CDR3 DNA is TGTGCCAGCAGCGCGGAGGCCTACGAGCAGTACTTC.

V usage is TRBV11-2 and J usage is TRBJ2-5, with a weak D call TRBD2 (7 bases). This CDR3 contains 14 residues. Trimming took off 5 bases at V and 4 bases at J, with 14 bases between the two ends. Looked up from germline, CDR1 is SGHAT and CDR2 is FQNNGV. The CDR3 region has the DNA TGTGCCAGCAGCCCTACAGGGAGGGGAGAGACCCAGTACTTC. It codes for CASSPTGRGETQYF.

This chain links TRBV25-1 with TRBJ2-3, with a possible D match to TRBD1 (6 bases). The CDR3 consists of 16 residues. V was shortened by 2 bases and J by 3 bases, with 15 bases between the two germline ends. CDR1 is MGHDK, CDR2 SYGVNS, per germline. CDR3 residues: CASSEGGGFGTDTQYF. CDR3 in DNA: TGTGCCAGCAGTGAAGGGGGCGGTTTTGGTACAGATACGCAGTATTTT.

This chain joins TRBV29-1 and TRBJ2-3; TRBD2 agrees at 7 bases. Germline V gene data show CDR1 as SQVTM and CDR2 as ANQGSEA. The J segment lost 0 bases and the V segment lost 4 bases, leaving 4 bases of the junction unmatched. This CDR3 contains 14 residues. The CDR3 reads CSVVGGISTDTQYF. In nucleotides, the CDR3 is TGCAGCGTTGTCGGGGGGATTAGCACAGATACGCAGTATTTT.

V is TRBV7-9 and J is TRBJ2-1; 9 bases align to TRBD2. The CDR3 is 15 residues long. CDR1 is SEHNR and CDR2 is FQNEAQ in the germline V gene (reference sequence). Losses at the gene ends were 5 bases for V and 3 bases for J; bases not matched to a gene: 5. The DNA of the CDR3 is TGTGCCAGCAGCGATAGCGGGAGTTTCTACAATGAGCAGTTCTTC. This encodes CASSDSGSFYNEQFF. The whole variable domain, filled in from reference TRBV7-9 and TRBJ2-1, reads DTGVSQNPRHKITKRGQNVTFRCDPISEHNRLYWYRQTLGQGPEFLTYFQNEAQLEKSRLLSDRFSAERPKGSFSTLEIQRTEQGDSAMYLCASSDSGSFYNEQFFGPGTRLTVL.